This T cell receptor beta chain was sequenced in a study of shared clonotypes between healthy human individuals. Overall study findings and caveats: In contrast to clonotypes shared by all four donors, non-shared clonotypes had lower generation probabilities.

Remarks on this clone: Its antigen is not identified.

Per germline, CDR1 MNHNS and CDR2 SASEGT. The CDR3 runs 13 residues. Trimming removed 8 bases at V and 0 bases at J, with 10 bases between. Using immunoSEQ multiplex PCR, the repertoire was profiled, and TCRdb retains in-frame clones only, with some absent. The table has roughly 2.2 million clones, approximately 95% seen once. The chain is built from TRBV6-1 and TRBJ1-1, with D unresolved. The sequence came from a young man in good health. Some clones in this sample may be carry-over from other donors' samples. The sequenced sample was naive CD4+ T cells from PBMCs. Indicated subset: CD45RA+ positively selected. CDR3 loop: CASRVWLNTEAFF. DNA for the CDR3: TGTGCCAGCCGAGTTTGGTTGAACACTGAAGCTTTCTTT.